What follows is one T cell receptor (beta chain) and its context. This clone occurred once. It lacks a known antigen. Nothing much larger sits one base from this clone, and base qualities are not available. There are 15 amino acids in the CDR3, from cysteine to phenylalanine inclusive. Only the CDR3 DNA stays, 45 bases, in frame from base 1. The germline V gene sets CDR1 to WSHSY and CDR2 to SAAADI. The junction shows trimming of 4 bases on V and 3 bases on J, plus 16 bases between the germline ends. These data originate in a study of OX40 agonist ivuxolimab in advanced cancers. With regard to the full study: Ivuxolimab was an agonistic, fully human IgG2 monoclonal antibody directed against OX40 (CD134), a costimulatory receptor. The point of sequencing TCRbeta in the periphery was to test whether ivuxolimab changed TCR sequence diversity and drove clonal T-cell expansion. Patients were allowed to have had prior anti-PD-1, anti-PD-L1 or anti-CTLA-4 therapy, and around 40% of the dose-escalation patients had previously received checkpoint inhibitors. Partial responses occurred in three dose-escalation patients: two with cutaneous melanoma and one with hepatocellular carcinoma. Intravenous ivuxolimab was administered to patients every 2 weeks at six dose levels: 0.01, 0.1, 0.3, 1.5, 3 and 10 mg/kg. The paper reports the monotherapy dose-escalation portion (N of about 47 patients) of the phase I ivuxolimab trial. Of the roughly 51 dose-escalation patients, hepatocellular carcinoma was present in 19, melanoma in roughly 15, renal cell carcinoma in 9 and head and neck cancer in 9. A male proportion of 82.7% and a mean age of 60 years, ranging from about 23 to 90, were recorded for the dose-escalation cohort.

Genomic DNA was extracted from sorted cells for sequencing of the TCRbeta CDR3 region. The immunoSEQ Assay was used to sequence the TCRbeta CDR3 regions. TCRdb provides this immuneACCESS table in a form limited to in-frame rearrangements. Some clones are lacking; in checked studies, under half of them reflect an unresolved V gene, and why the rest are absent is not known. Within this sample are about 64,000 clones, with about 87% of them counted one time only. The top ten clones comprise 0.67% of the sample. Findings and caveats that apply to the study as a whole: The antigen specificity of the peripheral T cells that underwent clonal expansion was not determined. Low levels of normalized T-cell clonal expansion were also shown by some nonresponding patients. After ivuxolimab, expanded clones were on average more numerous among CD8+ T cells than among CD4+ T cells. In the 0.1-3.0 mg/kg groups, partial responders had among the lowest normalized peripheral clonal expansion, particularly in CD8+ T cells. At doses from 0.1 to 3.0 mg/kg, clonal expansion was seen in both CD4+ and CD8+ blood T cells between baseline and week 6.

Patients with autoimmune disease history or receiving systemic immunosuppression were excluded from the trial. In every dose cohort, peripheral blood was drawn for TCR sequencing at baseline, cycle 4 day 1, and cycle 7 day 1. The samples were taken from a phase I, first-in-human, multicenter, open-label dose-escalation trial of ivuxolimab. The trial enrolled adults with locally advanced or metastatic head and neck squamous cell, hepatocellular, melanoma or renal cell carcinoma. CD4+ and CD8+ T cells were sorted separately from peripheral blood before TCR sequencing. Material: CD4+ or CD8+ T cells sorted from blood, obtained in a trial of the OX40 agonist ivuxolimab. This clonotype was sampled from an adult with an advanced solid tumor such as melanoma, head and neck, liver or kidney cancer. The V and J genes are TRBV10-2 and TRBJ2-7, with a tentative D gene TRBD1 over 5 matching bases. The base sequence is TGCGCCAGCAGTGGGGGCAAATATCCTCTCTACGAGCAGTACTTC. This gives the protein CASSGGKYPLYEQYF.